This entry is about one TCR beta chain. Germline loops: CDR1 MNHEY, CDR2 SVGEGT. There are 12 residues in the CDR3. The V gene lost 2 bases and the J gene lost 5 bases, with 5 bases spanning the gap. Per the authors' pipeline: Quantification of nucleated cells was approximated via reference gene primer amplification. The assay was immunoSEQ multiplex PCR, and TCRdb's table has in-frame clones only and misses some. V and J calls and clone size are given by that table; D and trimming were obtained from the DNA. The data hold about 150,000 clones, with about four fifths observed a single time. This entry comes from a study of blood T cell repertoires in COVID-19. Looking at the study overall: Sites in the United States, Italy and Spain provided acute and convalescent COVID-19 samples. Sources were T cells, B-cell-depleted T cells, or PBMCs; the material itself was cDNA or gDNA.

Sequences were obtained from peripheral blood. The TCR comes from a woman aged 80 or older with acute or convalescent COVID-19. The chain carries TRBV6-2 or TRBV6-3 and TRBJ2-3; D unresolved. The CDR3 region has the DNA TGTGCCAGCAGTTACAGCGTAGATACGCAGTATTTT. Translating it yields CASSYSVDTQYF.